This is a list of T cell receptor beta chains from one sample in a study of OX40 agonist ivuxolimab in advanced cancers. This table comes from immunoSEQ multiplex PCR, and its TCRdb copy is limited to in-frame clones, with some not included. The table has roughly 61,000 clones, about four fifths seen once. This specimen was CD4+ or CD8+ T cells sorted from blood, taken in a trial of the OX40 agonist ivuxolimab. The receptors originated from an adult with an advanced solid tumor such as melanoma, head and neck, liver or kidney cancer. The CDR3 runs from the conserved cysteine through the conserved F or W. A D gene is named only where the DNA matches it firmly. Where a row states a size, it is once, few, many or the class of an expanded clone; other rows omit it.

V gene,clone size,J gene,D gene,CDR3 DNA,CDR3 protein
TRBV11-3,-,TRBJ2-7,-,TGTGCCAGCAGCGCCAACTCCGGGCCGGACTACGAGCAGTACTTC,CASSANSGPDYEQYF
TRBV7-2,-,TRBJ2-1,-,TGTGCCAGCAGCTTGCCTCCCCTACAGAATGAGCAGTTCTTC,CASSLPPLQNEQFF
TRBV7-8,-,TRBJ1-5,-,TGTGCCAGCAGCTTACTGGTGTCAGGCCAGCCCCAGCATTTT,CASSLLVSGQPQHF
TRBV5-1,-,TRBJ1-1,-,TGCGCCAGCAGCCAGTTAGGGCGAACGGACACTGAAGCTTTCTTT,CASSQLGRTDTEAFF
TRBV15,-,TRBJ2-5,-,TGTGCCACCAGCATAAGGGCGGGGACCCAGTACTTC,CATSIRAGTQYF
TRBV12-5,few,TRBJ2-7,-,TGTGCTAGTGGCTCCTCCGGGACGGGTTCTTGGGAGCAGTACTTC,CASGSSGTGSWEQYF
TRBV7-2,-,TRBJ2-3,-,TGTGCCAGCAGCTTAAGTCACCGGGGGAATACGCAGTATTTT,CASSLSHRGNTQYF
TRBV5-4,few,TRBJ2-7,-,TGTGCCAGCAGCAACGCGAGGGACTACGAGCAGTACTTC,CASSNARDYEQYF
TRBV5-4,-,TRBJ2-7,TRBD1,TGTGCCAGCAGCTTGGCCGGTTTAAGGGACAGGCAGTACTTC,CASSLAGLRDRQYF
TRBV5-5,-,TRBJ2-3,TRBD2,TGTGCCAGCAGCCGTGGGACTAGCGGGAGAACAGATACGCAGTATTTT,CASSRGTSGRTDTQYF
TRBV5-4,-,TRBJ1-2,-,TGTGCCAGCAGCTTGGTACAGCAAAACTATGGCTACACCTTC,CASSLVQQNYGYTF
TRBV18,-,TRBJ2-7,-,TGTGCCAGCTCCCTCGGCTCCTACGAGCAGTACTTC,CASSLGSYEQYF
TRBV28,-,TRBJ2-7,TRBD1,TGTGCCAGCAAACCTCAGGGGGCTAGGTCCTACGAGCAGTACTTC,CASKPQGARSYEQYF
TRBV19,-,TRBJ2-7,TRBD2,TGTGCCAGTAGTACGAGACCGGGAGGCTACGAGCAGTACTTC,CASSTRPGGYEQYF
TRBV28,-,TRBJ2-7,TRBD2,TGTGCCAGCAGTTCCCCATCGCCGGGACTAGCGGGAGGGGGCCACGAGCAGTACTTC,CASSSPSPGLAGGGHEQYF
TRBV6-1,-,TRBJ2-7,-,TGTGCCAGCAGTGATAGGGGGACCGGACACTATGCCTACGAGCAGTACTTC,CASSDRGTGHYAYEQYF
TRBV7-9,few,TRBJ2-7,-,TGTGCCAGCAGCTTAGCGGGGGGACTCCCCTCCGAGCAGTACTTC,CASSLAGGLPSEQYF
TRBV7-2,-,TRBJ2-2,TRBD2,TGTGCCAGCAGCAGTAGCGCGAGCGGGAGTACCGGGGAGCTGTTTTTT,CASSSSASGSTGELFF
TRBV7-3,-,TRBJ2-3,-,TGTGCCAGCAGCCCCGCAGGATCGTCCACAGATACGCAGTATTTT,CASSPAGSSTDTQYF
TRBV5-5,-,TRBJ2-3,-,TGTGCCAGCAGCTTGGGATGGGTGGCGGGCACAGATACGCAGTATTTT,CASSLGWVAGTDTQYF
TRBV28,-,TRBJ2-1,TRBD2,TGTGCCAGCAGTTTATCCACTAGCGGGCTTAACAATGAGCAGTTCTTC,CASSLSTSGLNNEQFF
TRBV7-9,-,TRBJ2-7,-,TGTGCCAGCAGCTTAACGAGCGTCGACGAGCAGTACTTC,CASSLTSVDEQYF
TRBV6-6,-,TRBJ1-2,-,TGTGCCAGCAGTTACAACCCAGGGAACTATGGCTACACCTTC,CASSYNPGNYGYTF
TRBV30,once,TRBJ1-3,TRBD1,TGTGCCTGGGCGGGACAGGGGGGAAACACCATATATTTT,CAWAGQGGNTIYF
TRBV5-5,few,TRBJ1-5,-,TGTGCCAGCAGCCGGCTCTTAGGTGGCAATCAGCCCCAGCATTTT,CASSRLLGGNQPQHF
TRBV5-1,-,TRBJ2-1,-,TGCGCCAGCAGCTTGACCCTCATCAATGAGCAGTTCTTC,CASSLTLINEQFF
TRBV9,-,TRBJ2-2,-,TGTGCCAGCGGAATCCAAGGGGTCGGGGAGCTGTTTTTT,CASGIQGVGELFF
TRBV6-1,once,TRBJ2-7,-,TGTGCCAGCAGTGAAGCACGAATCCGGGGCGAGCAGTACTTC,CASSEARIRGEQYF
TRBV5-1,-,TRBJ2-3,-,TGCGCCAGCAGCTTACAAGGGAGCACAGATACGCAGTATTTT,CASSLQGSTDTQYF
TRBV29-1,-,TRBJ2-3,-,TGCAGCGTTGGGGTCGGGAGCACAGATACGCAGTATTTT,CSVGVGSTDTQYF
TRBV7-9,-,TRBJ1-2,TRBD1,TGTGCCAGCAGTCAAACCAGGGGGCGCGATGGCTACACCTTC,CASSQTRGRDGYTF
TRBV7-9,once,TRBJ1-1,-,TGTGCCAGCAGCTACGACACTGAAGCTTTCTTT,CASSYDTEAFF
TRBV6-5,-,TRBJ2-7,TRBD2,TGTGCCAGCACCTCCCCGGGAGGGGTAAACGAGCAGTACTTC,CASTSPGGVNEQYF
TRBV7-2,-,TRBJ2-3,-,TGTGCCAGCAGCTCCCAAGATACGCAGTATTTT,CASSSQDTQYF
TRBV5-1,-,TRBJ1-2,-,TGCGCCAGCAGCCAATCGCTTAACACCTATGGCTACACCTTC,CASSQSLNTYGYTF
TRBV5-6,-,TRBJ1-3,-,TGTGCCAGCAGCCCCCTCGGGGGGCGCTCTGGAAACACCATATATTTT,CASSPLGGRSGNTIYF
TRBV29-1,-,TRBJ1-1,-,TGCAGCGTATCGCAAAGGAACACTGAAGCTTTCTTT,CSVSQRNTEAFF
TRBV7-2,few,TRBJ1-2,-,TGTGCCAGCAGCTTAGTGTTGGCAGGGCCAGCCCTCTTC,CASSLVLAGPALF
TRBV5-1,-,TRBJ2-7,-,TGCGCCAGCAGCTTGGTTCGCTACGAGCAGTACTTC,CASSLVRYEQYF
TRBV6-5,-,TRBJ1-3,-,TGTGCCAGCAGTTATACAGCCTCTGGAAACACCATATATTTT,CASSYTASGNTIYF
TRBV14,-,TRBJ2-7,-,TGTGCCAGCAGCCAAGCTCTGAACTCCTACGAGCAGTACTTC,CASSQALNSYEQYF
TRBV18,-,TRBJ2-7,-,TGTGCCAGCTCACGGGGGTACGAGCAGTACTTC,CASSRGYEQYF
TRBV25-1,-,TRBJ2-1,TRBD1,TGTGCCAGCAGTGATATCACAGGGGGCGCAAACAATGAGCAGTTCTTC,CASSDITGGANNEQFF
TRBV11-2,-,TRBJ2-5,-,TGTGCCAGCAGCTTAGCCGGGAGTGAGACCCAGTACTTC,CASSLAGSETQYF
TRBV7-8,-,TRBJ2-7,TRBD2,TGTGCCAGCAGCTTAGTTCTAGCGGGAGTTTACGAGCAGTACTTC,CASSLVLAGVYEQYF
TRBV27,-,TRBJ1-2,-,TGTGCCAGCAGTTTATCGGTTCGTGGGACTGTGGGCTACACCTTC,CASSLSVRGTVGYTF
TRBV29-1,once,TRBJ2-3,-,TGCAGCGGCGCGGCCGGGGGAGATACGCAGTATTTT,CSGAAGGDTQYF
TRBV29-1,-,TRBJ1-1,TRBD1,TGCAGCGTGCGGACAGGGGAGAGTCACACTGAAGCTTTCTTT,CSVRTGESHTEAFF
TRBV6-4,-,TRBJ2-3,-,TGTGCCAGCAGTGGCGAAGGGGGGGATACGCAGTATTTT,CASSGEGGDTQYF
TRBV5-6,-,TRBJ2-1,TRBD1,TGTGCCAGCAGCTTGATGGAAACAGGGGGCTTGAATGAGCAGTTCTTC,CASSLMETGGLNEQFF
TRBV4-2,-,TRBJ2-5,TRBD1,TGTGCCAGCAGCCCCCGGGACAGGGAGTCAGAGACCCAGTACTTC,CASSPRDRESETQYF
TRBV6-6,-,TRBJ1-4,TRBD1,TGTGCCAGCAGTCAACAAGGACAGGGGGATGAAAAACTGTTTTTT,CASSQQGQGDEKLFF
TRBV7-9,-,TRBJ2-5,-,TGTGCCAGCAGCTTAGTAGGGGGGGAGACCCAGTACTTC,CASSLVGGETQYF
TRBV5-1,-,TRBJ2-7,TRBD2,TGCGCCAGCAGTCTACGGACTAGCGGCGCTAAATTAAACTCCTACGAGCAGTACTTC,CASSLRTSGAKLNSYEQYF
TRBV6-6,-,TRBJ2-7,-,TGTGCCAGCAGACCCTCAGCGGTGCCCTCCTACGAGCAGTACTTC,CASRPSAVPSYEQYF
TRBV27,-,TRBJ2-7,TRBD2,TGTGCCAGCAGTTTACTGGGGAGGGGCTACGAGCAGTACTTC,CASSLLGRGYEQYF